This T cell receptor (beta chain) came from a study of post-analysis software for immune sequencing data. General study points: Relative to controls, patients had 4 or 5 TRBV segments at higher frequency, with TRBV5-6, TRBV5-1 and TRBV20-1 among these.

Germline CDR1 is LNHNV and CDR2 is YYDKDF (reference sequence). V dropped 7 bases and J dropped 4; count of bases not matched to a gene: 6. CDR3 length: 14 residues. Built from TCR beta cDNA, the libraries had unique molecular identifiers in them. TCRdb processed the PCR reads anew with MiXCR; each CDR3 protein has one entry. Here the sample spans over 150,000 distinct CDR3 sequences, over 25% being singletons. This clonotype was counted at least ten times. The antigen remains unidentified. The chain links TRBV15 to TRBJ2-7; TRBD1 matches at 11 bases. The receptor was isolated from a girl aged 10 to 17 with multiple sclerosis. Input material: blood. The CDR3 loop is CATNPDRGRYEQYF. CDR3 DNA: TGTGCCACCAACCCGGACAGGGGGCGGTACGAGCAGTACTTC.